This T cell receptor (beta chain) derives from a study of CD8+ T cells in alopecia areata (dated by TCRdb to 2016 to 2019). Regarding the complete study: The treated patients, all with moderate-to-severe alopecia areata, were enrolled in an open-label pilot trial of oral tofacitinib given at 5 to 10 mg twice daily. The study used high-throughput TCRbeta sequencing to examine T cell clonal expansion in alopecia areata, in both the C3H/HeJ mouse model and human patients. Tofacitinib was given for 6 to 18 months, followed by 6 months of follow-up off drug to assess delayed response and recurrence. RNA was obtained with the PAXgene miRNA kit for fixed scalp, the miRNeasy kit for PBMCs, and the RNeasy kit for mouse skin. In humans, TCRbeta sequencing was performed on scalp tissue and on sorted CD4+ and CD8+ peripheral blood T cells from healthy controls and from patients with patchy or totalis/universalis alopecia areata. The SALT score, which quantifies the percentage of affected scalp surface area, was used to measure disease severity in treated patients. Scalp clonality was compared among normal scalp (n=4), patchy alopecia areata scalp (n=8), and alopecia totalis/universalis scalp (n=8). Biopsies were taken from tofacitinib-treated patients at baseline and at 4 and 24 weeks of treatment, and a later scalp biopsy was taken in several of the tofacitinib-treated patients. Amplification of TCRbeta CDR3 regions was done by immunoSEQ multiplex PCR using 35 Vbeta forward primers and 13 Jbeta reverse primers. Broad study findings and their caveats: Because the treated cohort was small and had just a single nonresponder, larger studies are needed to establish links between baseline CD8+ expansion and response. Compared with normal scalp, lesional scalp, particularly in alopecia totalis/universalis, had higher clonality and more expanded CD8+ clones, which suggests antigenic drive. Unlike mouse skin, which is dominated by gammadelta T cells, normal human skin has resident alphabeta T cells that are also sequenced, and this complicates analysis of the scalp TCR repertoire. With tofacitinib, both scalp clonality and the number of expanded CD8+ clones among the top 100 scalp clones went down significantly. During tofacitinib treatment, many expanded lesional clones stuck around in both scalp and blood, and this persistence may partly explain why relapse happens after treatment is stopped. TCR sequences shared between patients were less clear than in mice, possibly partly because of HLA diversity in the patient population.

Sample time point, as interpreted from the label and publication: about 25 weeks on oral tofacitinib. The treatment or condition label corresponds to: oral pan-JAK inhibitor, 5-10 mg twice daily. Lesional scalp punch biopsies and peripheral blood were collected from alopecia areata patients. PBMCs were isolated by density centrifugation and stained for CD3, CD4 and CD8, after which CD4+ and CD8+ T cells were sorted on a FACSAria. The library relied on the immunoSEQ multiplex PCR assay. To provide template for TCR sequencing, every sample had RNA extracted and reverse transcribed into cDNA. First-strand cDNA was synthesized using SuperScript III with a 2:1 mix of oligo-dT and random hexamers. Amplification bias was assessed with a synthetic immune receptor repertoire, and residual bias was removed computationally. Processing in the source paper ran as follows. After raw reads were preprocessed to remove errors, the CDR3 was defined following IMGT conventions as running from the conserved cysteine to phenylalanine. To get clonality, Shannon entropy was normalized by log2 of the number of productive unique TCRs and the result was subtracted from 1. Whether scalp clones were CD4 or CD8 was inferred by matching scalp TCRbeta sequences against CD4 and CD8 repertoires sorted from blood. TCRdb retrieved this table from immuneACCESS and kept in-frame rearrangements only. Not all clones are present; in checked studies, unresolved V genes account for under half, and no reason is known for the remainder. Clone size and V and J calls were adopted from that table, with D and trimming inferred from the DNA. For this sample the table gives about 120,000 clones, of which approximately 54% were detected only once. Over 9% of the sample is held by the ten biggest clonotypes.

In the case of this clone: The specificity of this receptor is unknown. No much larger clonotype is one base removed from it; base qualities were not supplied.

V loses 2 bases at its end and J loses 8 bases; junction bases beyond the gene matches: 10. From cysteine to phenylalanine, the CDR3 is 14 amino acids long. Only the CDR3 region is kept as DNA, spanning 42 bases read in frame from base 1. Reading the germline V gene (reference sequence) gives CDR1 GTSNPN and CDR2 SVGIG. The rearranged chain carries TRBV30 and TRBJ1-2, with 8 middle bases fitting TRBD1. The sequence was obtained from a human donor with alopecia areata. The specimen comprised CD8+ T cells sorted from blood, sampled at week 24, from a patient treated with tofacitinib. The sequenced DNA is TGTGCCTGGAGTTCAGGGGGCGAGGAGTACGGCTACACCTTC. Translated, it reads CAWSSGGEEYGYTF. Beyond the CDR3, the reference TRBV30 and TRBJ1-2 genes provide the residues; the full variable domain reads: SQTIHQWPATLVQPVGSPLSLECTVEGTSNPNLYWYRQAAGRGLQLLFYSVGIGQISSEVPQNLSASRPQDRQFILSSKKLLLSDSGFYLCAWSSGGEEYGYTFGSGTRLTVV.